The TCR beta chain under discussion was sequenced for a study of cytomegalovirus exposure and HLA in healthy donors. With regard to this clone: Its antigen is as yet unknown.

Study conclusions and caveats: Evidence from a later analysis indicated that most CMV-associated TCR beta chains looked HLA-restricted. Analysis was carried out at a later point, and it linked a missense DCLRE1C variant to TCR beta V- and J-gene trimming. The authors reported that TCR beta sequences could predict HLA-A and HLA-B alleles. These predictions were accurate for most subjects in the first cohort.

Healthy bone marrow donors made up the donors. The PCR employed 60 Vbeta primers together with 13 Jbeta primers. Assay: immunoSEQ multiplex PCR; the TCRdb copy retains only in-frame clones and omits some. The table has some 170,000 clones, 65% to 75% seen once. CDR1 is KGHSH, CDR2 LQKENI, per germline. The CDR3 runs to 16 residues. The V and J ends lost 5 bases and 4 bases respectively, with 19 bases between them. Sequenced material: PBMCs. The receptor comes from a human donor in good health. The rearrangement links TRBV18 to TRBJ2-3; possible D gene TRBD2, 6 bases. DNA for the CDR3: TGTGCCAGCTCAACCGGAGGGGCTGGGGCGTCAGATACGCAGTATTTT. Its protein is CASSTGGAGASDTQYF. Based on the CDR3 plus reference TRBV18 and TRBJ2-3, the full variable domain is NAGVMQNPRHLVRRRGQEARLRCSPMKGHSHVYWYRQLPEEGLKFMVYLQKENIIDESGMPKERFSAEFPKEGPSILRIQQVVRGDSAAYFCASSTGGAGASDTQYFGPGTRLTVL.